This T cell receptor (beta chain) was profiled in a study of T-cell reconstitution after alpha-beta-depleted transplantation in children. The CDR3 loop spans 13 amino acids. Germline V lookup: CDR1 SQVTM, CDR2 ANQGSEA. Losses at the gene ends were 5 bases for V and 5 bases for J; bases not matched to a gene: 8. General study points: When one year had passed after transplant, most T-cell counts and diversity came from newly produced T cells. Some patients showed high day-60 TCRbeta diversity, which derived from surviving recipient T cells and thymic progenitors. Expanded graft clones numbering several hundred reportedly gave rise to alpha-beta T cells about two months after transplant.

Many counts were recorded for this clonotype. Its antigen remains unidentified. Unique molecular identifiers were incorporated during preparation of the TCRbeta library. One entry per CDR3 protein, called by TCRdb with MiXCR from the PCR reads. The repertoire holds about 580,000 distinct CDR3 sequences, with around 23% as singletons. This clonotype was obtained from a boy under three years old who had a stem cell transplant for acute myeloid leukemia, so the T cells may come from the graft donor. This specimen was PBMCs, mostly from graft donor cells, taken 360 days after TCRalphabeta/CD19-depleted stem cell transplant. V and J are TRBV29-1 and TRBJ2-5, with 7 bases identical to TRBD1. The CDR3, as DNA: TGCAGCGTTCCTCTACAGGGGTATGAGACCCAGTACTTC. Translating gives CSVPLQGYETQYF. Full variable domain (missing parts from reference TRBV29-1 and TRBJ2-5): SAVISQKPSRDICQRGTSLTIQCQVDSQVTMMFWYRQQPGQSLTLIATANQGSEATYESGFVIDKFPISRPNLTFSTLTVSNMSPEDSSIYLCSVPLQGYETQYFGPGTRLLVL.